This TCR beta chain is drawn from a study of shared clonotypes between healthy human individuals. Turning to the study itself: CD8 memory received one plate per donor, CD8 naive two, CD4 memory three and CD4 naive three.

The data were produced by immunoSEQ multiplex PCR, yet TCRdb's version contains in-frame clones alone and is incomplete. The sample holds around 2.5 million clones, approximately 93% seen once. V lost 1 base to trimming and J lost 5 bases, with 12 bases between them. The length of the CDR3 is 14 residues. CDR1 SEHNR and CDR2 FQNEAQ come from the germline V gene (reference sequence). With regard to this clone: Its antigen is not identified.

Study-level findings and limits: Researchers found naive subsets generally carried larger estimated richness than memory subsets. Donors were few, which limited the genetic and exposure-history diversity represented.

The donor population consisted of healthy HIV-negative adults with no recent acute infections or vaccinations. This chain links TRBV7-9 with TRBJ2-7; D remains ambiguous. The clonotype comes from a young man in good health. Some clones in this sample may be carry-over from other donors' samples. Sequenced material: naive CD4+ T cells from PBMCs. Subset here: CD45RA+ positively selected. Here the CDR3 DNA reads TGTGCCAGCAGCTTAGGCCAGGCCTGGGACGAGCAGTACTTC. It yields the protein CASSLGQAWDEQYF.